The 32 T cell receptor beta chains reported below all come from one sample, sequenced in a study of human T cells and chemical hapten exposure. Each CDR3 protein is one row after TCRdb ran MiXCR on the RACE reads. The data contain 28,000 or so distinct CDR3 sequences, about 7.2% of them singletons. The time point denotes: healthy volunteer bleed at 2 weeks. The authors extracted total RNA from unfractionated whole blood. The sequencing input was whole blood. These TCRs come from a human donor in good health. Some clones in this sample may be carry-over from other donors' samples.

The chain couples TRBV18 to TRBJ1-5; D uncertain. Germline V CDR1 and CDR2: KGHSH, LQKENI. V lost 2 bases and J lost 7, with 9 bases in between. The CDR3 contains 13 residues. The CDR3 loop is CASSPSERQPQHF. The CDR3 DNA follows: TGTGCCAGCTCACCAAGTGAGAGGCAGCCCCAGCATTTT. Full variable domain (rest looked up from reference TRBV18 and TRBJ1-5): NAGVMQNPRHLVRRRGQEARLRCSPMKGHSHVYWYRQLPEEGLKFMVYLQKENIIDESGMPKERFSAEFPKEGPSILRIQQVVRGDSAAYFCASSPSERQPQHFGDGTRLSIL.

The table lists this clonotype with a few counts. This chain connects TRBV6-5 to TRBJ1-4; 8 bases line up with TRBD1. Germline trimming cut 0 bases from V and 7 bases from J; bases unmatched to any gene: 4. Germline lookup yields CDR1 MNHEY and CDR2 SVGAGI. The CDR3 sequence is 15 residues long. This CDR3 is CASSYSETGAEKLFF. In nucleotides, the CDR3 is TGTGCCAGCAGTTACTCTGAGACAGGGGCTGAAAAACTGTTTTTT.

This clonotype was seen ten or more times. The chain joins TRBV20-1 to TRBJ2-1; D not resolved. Germline CDR1 DFQATT, CDR2 SNEGSKA (reference sequence). This CDR3 region has 14 residues. The V end lost 1 base, the J end lost 3 bases, and 10 bases lay between the germline ends. DNA of the CDR3: TGCAGTGCTAGAGTGCCGGCCGACTACAATGAGCAGTTCTTC. It encodes CSARVPADYNEQFF.

The V gene is TRBV5-1, the J gene TRBJ2-3; 7 positions match TRBD1. The ends lost 5 bases at V and 2 bases at J; junction bases unmatched: 5. Germline V gene lookup returns CDR1 SGHRS and CDR2 YFSETQ. This CDR3 region has 14 residues. The DNA of the CDR3 is TGCGCCAGCAGACGACAGGGTACCACAGATACGCAGTATTTT. It yields the protein CASRRQGTTDTQYF.

Turning to this clonotype: A much more abundant neighbour one base away suggests this may be a read error. The chain has TRBV20-1 and TRBJ2-6; weak D call: TRBD1 (5 bases). The CDR3 runs to 16 residues. Germline CDR1 reads DFQATT; CDR2 reads SNEGSKA (reference sequence). The CDR3: CSASRSGASGAKVLTF. CDR3 bases: TGCAGTGCTAGCAGGTCAGGAGCCTCTGGGGCCAAAGTCCTGACTTTC.

This clonotype was picked up many times. This sequence joins TRBV18 and TRBJ2-7, with D possibly matching TRBD1 (6 bases). Per the germline V gene, CDR1 is KGHSH and CDR2 is LQKENI. This CDR3 spans 16 amino acids. Trimming shortened V by 1 base and J by 2 bases, and 15 bases separated the two germline ends. CDR3 amino acids: CASSPLQGQATYEQYF. CDR3 sequence (DNA): TGTGCCAGCTCACCACTGCAGGGGCAGGCTACCTACGAGCAGTACTTC.

The rearrangement links TRBV5-6 to TRBJ1-2; 7 nucleotides line up with TRBD1. There are 15 residues in the CDR3. The trim removed 4 bases at V and 5 bases at J, leaving 11 bases unmatched. CDR1 and CDR2 from the germline V gene are SGHDT and YYEEEE. CDR3: CASSVIRDSNYGYTF. The CDR3 region has the DNA TGTGCCAGCAGCGTGATCCGGGACAGCAATTATGGCTACACCTTC.

The rearrangement links TRBV5-1 to TRBJ1-1; D is unresolved. V was shortened by 0 bases and J by 7 bases, with 13 bases between the two germline ends. The CDR3 runs 14 residues. Germline lookup yields CDR1 SGHRS and CDR2 YFSETQ. CDR3 loop: CASSLELAGLEAFF. CDR3 sequence (DNA): TGCGCCAGCAGCTTGGAATTGGCAGGCCTTGAAGCTTTCTTT. The whole variable domain, filled in from reference TRBV5-1 and TRBJ1-1, reads KAGVTQTPRYLIKTRGQQVTLSCSPISGHRSVSWYQQTPGQGLQFLFEYFSETQRNKGNFPGRFSGRQFSNSRSEMNVSTLELGDSALYLCASSLELAGLEAFFGQGTRLTVV.

The rearrangement joins TRBV19 to TRBJ1-2; 8 nucleotides agree with TRBD1. Per germline, CDR1 LNHDA and CDR2 SQIVND (reference sequence). CDR3 length: 14 amino acids. The ends lost 4 bases at V and 7 bases at J; junction bases unmatched: 8. The CDR3: CASSTDRGVSGYTF. The CDR3 bases are TGTGCCAGTAGTACCGACAGGGGAGTATCTGGCTACACCTTC.

This clonotype showed up many times. The chain joins TRBV20-1 to TRBJ2-2; TRBD2 matches 8 bases. The CDR3 spans 12 residues. The V segment lost 3 bases and the J segment 6 bases; nucleotides outside the gene matches: 0. The germline CDR1 and CDR2 sequences are DFQATT and SNEGSKA (reference sequence). This chain's CDR3 is CSARTSAGELFF. The CDR3 coding sequence is TGCAGTGCTAGGACTAGCGCCGGGGAGCTGTTTTTT.

This clonotype was detected many times. This chain joins TRBV7-6 and TRBJ1-6, with 8 bases aligning to TRBD1. J was trimmed by 5 bases and V by 2 bases; bases with no gene match: 11. The germline gives CDR1 SGHVS, CDR2 FNYEAQ. The CDR3 is made up of 18 amino acids. CDR3 DNA sequence: TGTGCCAGCAGCTTAAAGAGGAGACTGGGACAGGATAATTCACCCCTCCACTTT. Translating gives CASSLKRRLGQDNSPLHF.

About this clonotype itself: This may come from a read error, since a much larger clone is one base off. V and J are TRBV16 and TRBJ1-1, with 9 bases fitting TRBD1. V trimming: 7 bases; J trimming: 4 bases; junction bases outside the gene matches: 10. The CDR3 covers 15 residues. Germline V CDR1 and CDR2: KGHSY, FQNENV. The CDR3 nucleotides are TGTGCCAGCATTCCGGACAGGGGAGATTGCACTGAAGCTTTCTTT. Its translation is CASIPDRGDCTEAFF.

There are a few counts of this clonotype. V gene TRBV7-2 combines with J gene TRBJ1-2; a possible D gene is TRBD1 (6 bases). Germline assignment: CDR1 SGHTA and CDR2 FQGNSA. The V and J ends lost 1 base and 4 bases respectively, with 19 bases between them. CDR3 length: 17 amino acids. CDR3 sequence (DNA): TGTGCCAGCAGCTTAGAGATTGGACAGCGTTCCCCCTATGGCTACACCTTC. Translation gives CASSLEIGQRSPYGYTF.

This clonotype was seen at least ten times. The V call is TRBV12-3 or TRBV12-4, the J call TRBJ1-3; D is unclear. Trimming removed 4 bases from V and 2 bases from J, with 12 bases in between. The CDR3 sequence is 15 residues long. This CDR3 is CASSSAEVPGNTIYF. CDR3 coding DNA: TGTGCCAGCAGTTCCGCAGAGGTCCCTGGAAACACCATATATTTT.

This clonotype was seen many times. V and J are TRBV12-3 or TRBV12-4 and TRBJ1-1; D is possibly TRBD1 (5 bases). V was clipped by 1 base and J by 5 bases, with 11 bases between them. The CDR3 has 14 residues. CDR3 sequence reads: CASSLVPGRTEAFF. CDR3 in DNA: TGTGCCAGCAGTTTAGTCCCAGGGAGGACTGAAGCTTTCTTT.

The rearrangement joins TRBV12-3 or TRBV12-4 to TRBJ1-6; no reliable D call. The CDR3 length is 14 residues. Trimming stripped 6 bases from V and 3 bases from J, with 9 bases between. CDR3 amino acids: CASSPGDYNSPLHF. The CDR3 DNA reads TGTGCCAGCAGCCCGGGAGACTATAATTCACCCCTCCACTTT.

Many counts were recorded for this clonotype. The rearrangement links TRBV20-1 to TRBJ1-1; D uncertain. Per germline, CDR1 DFQATT and CDR2 SNEGSKA (reference sequence). Trimming shortened V by 0 bases and J by 0 bases, and 11 bases separated the two germline ends. CDR3 length equals 15 residues. CDR3 sequence: CSARDRVKMNTEAFF. CDR3 DNA: TGCAGTGCTAGAGATCGGGTGAAAATGAACACTGAAGCTTTCTTT.

Concerning this clonotype: Being one base from a much bigger clone, this may be a read error. The chain uses TRBV11-2 and TRBJ1-1; 7 positions agree with TRBD1. This CDR3 is built from 13 residues. Germline CDR1 reads SGHAT; CDR2 reads FQNNGV. DNA for the CDR3: TGTGCCAGCAGCCCGACAGGGAACACTGAAGCTCTCTTT. Protein sequence: CASSPTGNTEALF.

The chain couples TRBV7-2 to TRBJ1-1; 8 bases are a match to TRBD1. The V and J ends lost 2 bases and 1 base, in that order; junction bases with no gene match: 3. CDR1 and CDR2 from the germline V gene are SGHTA and FQGNSA. The CDR3 runs 15 residues. The CDR3 is CASSLQGAGNTEAFF. The CDR3 coding sequence is TGTGCCAGCAGCTTACAGGGGGCGGGGAACACTGAAGCTTTCTTT.

A word on this clonotype: A much larger clone lies a single base off, so this may be a read error. The chain carries TRBV29-1 and TRBJ2-1, with a tentative D call TRBD2 (5 bases). Germline V gene data show CDR1 as SQVTM and CDR2 as ANQGSEA. Deletions cut 2 bases from V and 3 bases from J, with 17 bases between. The CDR3 covers 16 residues. The CDR3 DNA is TGCAGCGTTGAATATGCAGCGGTTATCTGCTACAATGAGCAGTTCTTC. Translation: CSVEYAAVICYNEQFF.

This clonotype was observed a single time. The gene calls are TRBV5-4 and TRBJ2-5; no reliable D call. Germline V lookup: CDR1 SGHNT, CDR2 YYREEE (reference sequence). Trimming left V 6 bases short and J 0 bases short, with 9 bases between. The CDR3 has 13 amino acids. Written as DNA, the CDR3 is TGTGCCAGCATGGGGAACTACCAAGAGACCCAGTACTTC. It translates to CASMGNYQETQYF.

The genes are TRBV6-6 and TRBJ2-7; D could derive from TRBD1 or TRBD2 (5 bases each). CDR1 and CDR2 (germline): MNHNY, SVGAGI (reference sequence). With 2 bases removed from V and 4 bases from J, the gap between germline ends came to 12 bases. The CDR3 consists of 14 residues. The CDR3 region has the DNA TGTGCCAGCAGTTACGGGGGTAGGTCGTACGAGCAGTACTTC. This encodes CASSYGGRSYEQYF.

This clonotype was detected many times. This rearrangement joins TRBV18 to TRBJ1-2; D is unclear. Trimming removed 2 bases from V and 4 bases from J, with 8 bases in between. The CDR3 sequence is 13 residues long. Germline CDR1 is KGHSH and CDR2 is LQKENI. This CDR3 is CASSPGQPYGYTF. The CDR3, as DNA: TGTGCCAGCTCACCAGGCCAGCCCTATGGCTACACCTTC.

This clonotype was observed many times. The V and J genes are TRBV6-6 and TRBJ2-3; possible D gene TRBD2, 7 bases. The V gene's germline CDR1 is MNHNY and CDR2 SVGAGI (reference sequence). The CDR3 runs to 16 residues. Trimming left V 3 bases short and J 0 bases short, with 13 bases between. For the CDR3, the DNA is TGTGCCAGCAGTTATGGGGGGGGGCAGAGCACAGATACGCAGTATTTT. As protein: CASSYGGGQSTDTQYF.

This clonotype was found a few times. The V call is TRBV20-1, the J call TRBJ2-7; TRBD2 matches at 11 bases. The CDR3 length is 17 residues. Germline assignment: CDR1 DFQATT and CDR2 SNEGSKA (reference sequence). Trimming removed 1 base from V and 5 bases from J; junction bases left unmatched: 13. The CDR3 loop reads CSARVSLAGGVCDEQYF. CDR3 coding DNA: TGCAGTGCTAGAGTCTCCCTAGCGGGAGGAGTTTGTGACGAGCAGTACTTC.

This clonotype was counted between two and nine times. The chain has TRBV7-2 and TRBJ2-7; 12 bases match TRBD2. This CDR3 has 17 residues. Germline CDR1 SGHTA, CDR2 FQGNSA. The trim removed 6 bases at V and 6 bases at J, leaving 15 bases unmatched. CDR3 sequence: CASRPGLAGRFGGEQYF. CDR3 nucleotide sequence: TGTGCCAGCAGACCAGGACTAGCGGGAAGGTTCGGGGGCGAGCAGTACTTC.

This clonotype was seen ten or more times. The chain has TRBV10-3 and TRBJ2-2; no reliable D call. The V end lost 0 bases, the J end lost 2 bases, and 7 bases lay between the germline ends. The CDR3 extends over 15 amino acids. The germline V gene encodes CDR1 ENHRY and CDR2 SYGVKD. The CDR3 is CAISESVRNTGELFF. CDR3 nucleotide sequence: TGTGCCATCAGTGAGTCTGTCAGAAACACCGGGGAGCTGTTTTTT.

This clonotype qualifies as medium-sized. The chain couples TRBV27 to TRBJ1-4, with 7 bases fitting TRBD1. Germline CDR1 and CDR2: MNHEY and SMNVEV (reference sequence). V trimming: 5 bases; J trimming: 5 bases; junction bases outside the gene matches: 5. The CDR3 spans 14 residues. The CDR3 nucleotides are TGTGCCAGCAGTGCGGACAGGAACAATGAAAAACTGTTTTTT. It specifies CASSADRNNEKLFF.

This clonotype was counted a few times. This rearrangement joins TRBV7-2 to TRBJ2-1; D perhaps matches TRBD1 (5 bases). The CDR3 has 15 residues. CDR1 SGHTA and CDR2 FQGNSA come from the germline V gene. V was trimmed by 2 bases and J by 8 bases, leaving 16 bases between them. The CDR3 DNA sequence: TGTGCCAGCAGCTTAATGGGGCTGAATGGGGATGAGCAGTTCTTC. It translates to CASSLMGLNGDEQFF.

At least ten counts were recorded for this clonotype. The V and J genes are TRBV6-2 or TRBV6-3 and TRBJ2-3; 7 nucleotides match TRBD2. Germline CDR1 MNHEY, CDR2 SVGEGT. V dropped 5 bases and J dropped 0; count of bases not matched to a gene: 8. This CDR3 has 16 residues. The CDR3 DNA reads TGTGCCAGCAGTCCCCTAGCGGAGACTAGCACAGATACGCAGTATTTT. It translates to CASSPLAETSTDTQYF.

The V and J genes are TRBV18 and TRBJ2-6; 11 bases agree with TRBD2. Germline loops: CDR1 KGHSH, CDR2 LQKENI. The CDR3 has 21 residues. V shed 2 bases and J 0 bases; nucleotides not matched to a gene: 12. CDR3 in amino acids: CASSPSPISSGGLSGANVLTF. CDR3 bases: TGTGCCAGCTCACCATCCCCCATCTCTAGCGGGGGGCTCTCTGGGGCCAACGTCCTGACTTTC.

This chain uses TRBV7-2 with TRBJ2-1; D remains ambiguous. V was shortened by 1 base and J by 2 bases, with 9 bases between the two germline ends. Germline values: CDR1 SGHTA, CDR2 FQGNSA. The CDR3 is 15 residues long. Here the CDR3 reads CASSLDFLAYNEQFF. CDR3 in DNA: TGTGCCAGCAGCTTAGATTTCCTAGCCTACAATGAGCAGTTCTTC.